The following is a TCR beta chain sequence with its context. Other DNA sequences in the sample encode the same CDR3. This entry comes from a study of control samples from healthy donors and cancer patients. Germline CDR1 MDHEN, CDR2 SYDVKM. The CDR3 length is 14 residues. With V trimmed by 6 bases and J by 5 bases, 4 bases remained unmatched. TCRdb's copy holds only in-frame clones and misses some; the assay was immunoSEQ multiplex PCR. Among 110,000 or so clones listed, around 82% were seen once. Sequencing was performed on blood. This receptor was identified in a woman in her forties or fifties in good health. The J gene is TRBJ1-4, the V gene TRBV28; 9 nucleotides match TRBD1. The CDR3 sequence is CASSSGTGNEKLFF. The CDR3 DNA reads TGTGCCAGCAGCTCCGGGACAGGGAATGAAAAACTGTTTTTT.